A single sample is the source of the 22 T cell receptor beta chains below, sequenced in a study of T cells in localized non-small cell lung cancer. Method: immunoSEQ multiplex PCR; TCRdb's copy keeps in-frame clones and lacks some. The sample lists 75,000 to 90,000 clones, just under 85% occurring once. The sample was peripheral blood, taken before any cancer treatment. These receptors came from a man aged 35 to 69 with stage I lung adenocarcinoma.

This clone has a single count. This rearrangement joins TRBV6-1 to TRBJ2-5, with 8 bases identical to TRBD2. Trimming took 7 bases from V and 5 from J; bases not matched to a gene: 9. In germline, CDR1 is MNHNS, CDR2 SASEGT. The CDR3 consists of 14 residues. The CDR3, as DNA: TGTGCCAGCACCACCAGCGGGGGAACGGAGACCCAGTACTTC. It specifies CASTTSGGTETQYF.

In the case of this clone: Additional DNA sequences in this sample encode the identical CDR3. The chain links TRBV6-5 to TRBJ1-1; D call uncertain. Germline CDR1 is MNHEY and CDR2 is SVGAGI. With 6 bases removed from V and 3 bases from J, the gap between germline ends came to 8 bases. CDR3 length: 12 amino acids. The CDR3 DNA sequence: TGTGCCAGCAGCTCCAGAGACACTGAAGCTTTCTTT. It codes for CASSSRDTEAFF.

This chain links TRBV18 with TRBJ2-2; D is possibly TRBD2 (6 bases). The CDR3 has 15 residues. The V gene lost 8 bases and the J gene lost 2 bases, with 15 bases spanning the gap. The germline V gene encodes CDR1 KGHSH and CDR2 LQKENI. The CDR3 loop reads CASRPTSLNTGELFF. In DNA form, the CDR3 reads TGTGCCAGCCGCCCTACTAGCTTAAACACCGGGGAGCTGTTTTTT. The full variable domain, its missing parts supplied by reference TRBV18 and TRBJ2-2, is NAGVMQNPRHLVRRRGQEARLRCSPMKGHSHVYWYRQLPEEGLKFMVYLQKENIIDESGMPKERFSAEFPKEGPSILRIQQVVRGDSAAYFCASRPTSLNTGELFFGEGSRLTVL.

The chain uses TRBV15 and TRBJ1-1; possible D gene TRBD1, 5 bases. Trimming shortened V by 9 bases and J by 0 bases, and 14 bases separated the two germline ends. Germline CDR1 and CDR2: LNHNV and YYDKDF (reference sequence). There are 14 residues in the CDR3. CDR3 nucleotides: TGTGCCACGCAGCCCGGGACCCTGAACACTGAAGCTTTCTTT. This translates into CATQPGTLNTEAFF.

The chain links TRBV14 to TRBJ2-5, with no clear D. The CDR3 consists of 15 residues. Deletions cut 0 bases from V and 10 bases from J, with 18 bases between. Germline CDR1 and CDR2: SGHDN and FVKESK. The CDR3 reads CASSQEPRFRIGQYF. The CDR3 DNA follows: TGTGCCAGCAGCCAAGAGCCCCGGTTTAGGATCGGCCAGTACTTC.

This rearrangement joins TRBV5-1 to TRBJ2-7, with 10 bases that match TRBD1. J lost 4 bases, V lost 4 bases, and 8 bases had no gene match. CDR3 length: 15 residues. Germline assignment: CDR1 SGHRS and CDR2 YFSETQ. CDR3 sequence: CASSPTGGSYYEQYF. The CDR3 DNA sequence: TGCGCCAGCAGCCCGACAGGGGGCTCTTATTACGAGCAGTACTTC.

This clone was seen a few times. The J gene is TRBJ2-1, the V gene TRBV30; the D call may be TRBD1 or TRBD2 (5 bases each). Germline loops: CDR1 GTSNPN, CDR2 SVGIG (reference sequence). This CDR3 is built from 14 residues. Trimming shortened V by 5 bases and J by 7 bases, and 18 bases separated the two germline ends. CDR3 sequence (DNA): TGTGCCTGGGACCCCGGGACGGCCATGAATGAGCAGTTCTTC. Its protein is CAWDPGTAMNEQFF.

The chain links TRBV28 to TRBJ2-7; tentatively, D is TRBD1 or TRBD2 (5 bases each). The CDR3 has 14 amino acids. Per the germline V gene, CDR1 is MDHEN and CDR2 is SYDVKM. Trimming took off 6 bases at V and 2 bases at J, with 14 bases between the two ends. CDR3 sequence (DNA): TGTGCCAGCAGACCAAGGGACCTACCCTACGAGCAGTACTTC. Its protein is CASRPRDLPYEQYF.

The chain recombines TRBV27 with TRBJ2-7; TRBD2 matches at 16 bases. This CDR3 comprises 19 residues. Germline assignment: CDR1 MNHEY and CDR2 SMNVEV (reference sequence). V trimming: 6 bases; J trimming: 0 bases; junction bases outside the gene matches: 11. In DNA form, the CDR3 reads TGTGCCAGCAGACTTATATCCGGGACTAGCGGGAGGGCCTCCTACGAGCAGTACTTC. Translating it yields CASRLISGTSGRASYEQYF.

The V gene is TRBV15, the J gene TRBJ2-7, with D unclear. CDR3 length: 11 residues. The V gene lost 4 bases and the J gene lost 4 bases, with 5 bases spanning the gap. CDR1 is LNHNV and CDR2 is YYDKDF in the germline V gene (reference sequence). The CDR3 reads CATSMGYEQYF. DNA for the CDR3: TGTGCCACCAGCATGGGATACGAGCAGTACTTC.

The chain recombines TRBV10-2 with TRBJ2-5; TRBD2 matches 11 bases. V shed 5 bases and J 3 bases; nucleotides not matched to a gene: 2. The CDR3 is 14 residues long. Germline lookup yields CDR1 WSHSY and CDR2 SAAADI. DNA for the CDR3: TGCGCCAGCAGTAAGACTAGCGGGGAAGAGACCCAGTACTTC. This translates into CASSKTSGEETQYF.

The genes are TRBV12-5 and TRBJ2-4, with a weak D call TRBD2 (5 bases). Germline V gives CDR1 LGHNT, CDR2 FRNRAP. The length of the CDR3 is 17 residues. Deletions cut 1 base from V and 6 bases from J, with 19 bases between. CDR3 DNA: TGTGCTAGTGGTTTGGGCCCCGAGGGAGCCATGGGAAACATTCAGTACTTC. This sequence encodes CASGLGPEGAMGNIQYF.

This clone came up a few times. V and J are TRBV6-6 and TRBJ1-5; 8 bases align to TRBD1. V lost 0 bases, J lost 3 bases, and 1 base stayed unmatched. CDR3 length: 15 residues. Germline V lookup: CDR1 MNHNY, CDR2 SVGAGI (reference sequence). The CDR3 sequence: CASSYSDRDNQPQHF. Written as DNA, the CDR3 is TGTGCCAGCAGTTACTCGGACAGGGACAATCAGCCCCAGCATTTT.

The chain couples TRBV5-5 to TRBJ1-2; D unresolved. The V gene's germline CDR1 is SGHKS and CDR2 YYEKEE (reference sequence). The CDR3 extends over 13 amino acids. V was pared by 0 bases and J by 2 bases, with 5 bases between. This CDR3 reads CASSLVQNYGYTF. The DNA of the CDR3 is TGTGCCAGCAGCTTGGTTCAGAACTATGGCTACACCTTC.

The rearrangement links TRBV30 to TRBJ2-3; 13 positions agree with TRBD2. J lost 1 base, V lost 5 bases, and 6 bases had no gene match. This CDR3 comprises 16 residues. Germline lookup yields CDR1 GTSNPN and CDR2 SVGIG (reference sequence). The CDR3 bases are TGTGCCTGGTATGGACTAGCGGGAGTAGGCACAGATACGCAGTATTTT. Residues: CAWYGLAGVGTDTQYF. Combining the CDR3 with reference TRBV30 and TRBJ2-3 gives the whole variable domain SQTIHQWPATLVQPVGSPLSLECTVEGTSNPNLYWYRQAAGRGLQLLFYSVGIGQISSEVPQNLSASRPQDRQFILSSKKLLLSDSGFYLCAWYGLAGVGTDTQYFGPGTRLTVL.

The V and J genes are TRBV5-1 and TRBJ2-3; tentatively, D is TRBD1 (5 bases). V was pared by 3 bases and J by 2 bases, with 16 bases between. Germline-derived CDR1 and CDR2 are SGHRS and YFSETQ. The length of the CDR3 is 16 residues. CDR3 bases: TGCGCCAGCAGCTCCCGGACACCCCTGGTCACAGATACGCAGTATTTT. Translation gives CASSSRTPLVTDTQYF.

The chain couples TRBV7-3 to TRBJ2-7, with a weak D call TRBD2 (6 bases). V gave up 1 base and J gave up 3 bases, with 16 bases separating them. This CDR3 spans 16 amino acids. CDR1 SGHTA and CDR2 FQGTGA come from the germline V gene. This CDR3 reads CASSLRGGEDGYEQYF. CDR3 nucleotides: TGTGCCAGCAGCTTAAGGGGCGGGGAGGACGGCTACGAGCAGTACTTC. The full variable domain, completed using reference TRBV7-3 and TRBJ2-7, is GAGVSQTPSNKVTEKGKYVELRCDPISGHTALYWYRQSLGQGPEFLIYFQGTGAADDSGLPNDRFFAVRPEGSVSTLKIQRTERGDSAVYLCASSLRGGEDGYEQYFGPGTRLTVT.

The chain links TRBV5-4 to TRBJ1-2; D is ambiguous. Germline V gene lookup returns CDR1 SGHNT and CDR2 YYREEE (reference sequence). Trimming took off 2 bases at V and 5 bases at J, with 19 bases between the two ends. The length of the CDR3 is 16 residues. The CDR3 sequence: CASSLLGREQLYGYTF. The CDR3 bases are TGTGCCAGCAGCTTACTGGGCCGGGAACAGTTATATGGCTACACCTTC.

This chain joins TRBV5-3 and TRBJ2-4; maybe TRBD2 (6 bases). TRBV5-3 is an open reading frame whose function is uncertain. The CDR3 consists of 16 residues. V shed 3 bases and J shed 4 bases, with 17 bases lying between them. CDR3 sequence: CARSWRVPGIKNIQYF. The CDR3 bases are TGTGCCAGAAGCTGGAGGGTCCCAGGAATAAAAAACATTCAGTACTTC.

The chain links TRBV9 to TRBJ2-1; possibly TRBD1 for D (5 bases). Per germline, CDR1 SGDLS and CDR2 YYNGEE. V shed 3 bases and J shed 10 bases, with 14 bases lying between them. This CDR3 has 13 residues. The CDR3 spells CASSGRQGAEQFF. The CDR3 DNA sequence: TGTGCCAGCAGCGGACGGCAGGGCGCAGAGCAGTTCTTC.

This clone has a single count. This chain connects TRBV21-1 to TRBJ2-5; the tabulated D call, TRBD1, remains unverified against the DNA. TRBV21-1 is given as a pseudogene. The CDR3 extends over 16 amino acids. The CDR3 DNA reads TGTGCCAGCAGCAAAGGGAGGGACAGGGGGGCTCGTTGCCAGTACTTC. It encodes CASSKGRDRGARCQYF.

The genes are TRBV19 and TRBJ2-3; D gene uncertain. The V and J ends lost 1 base and 5 bases respectively, with 4 bases between them. CDR1 is LNHDA, CDR2 SQIVND, per germline (reference sequence). The CDR3 spans 12 residues. In nucleotides, the CDR3 is TGTGCCAGTAGTATAGGTGGAGATACGCAGTATTTT. Protein: CASSIGGDTQYF. Supplemented by reference TRBV19 and TRBJ2-3, the full variable domain reads DGGITQSPKYLFRKEGQNVTLSCEQNLNHDAMYWYRQDPGQGLRLIYYSQIVNDFQKGDIAEGYSVSREKKESFPLTVTSAQKNPTAFYLCASSIGGDTQYFGPGTRLTVL.